The present TCR beta chain was sequenced within a study of T cell responses to AZD1222 COVID-19 vaccine. This CDR3 comprises 15 residues. V lost 7 bases and J lost 1; bases outside the gene matches: 8. Germline V lookup: CDR1 SNHLY, CDR2 FYNNEI. Profiled with immunoSEQ multiplex PCR; TCRdb holds only in-frame clones, not every one. The sample records around 130,000 clones, nearly 90% being singletons. The starting material was peripheral blood, obtained 28 days after the second AZD1222 dose. The chain carries TRBV2 and TRBJ1-2, with 8 bases identical to TRBD1. The sequence derives from an adult who received the AZD1222 COVID-19 vaccine. CDR3 amino acids: CASNSRQGYNYGYTF. CDR3 nucleotides: TGTGCCAGCAATTCCCGACAGGGGTATAACTATGGCTACACCTTC.